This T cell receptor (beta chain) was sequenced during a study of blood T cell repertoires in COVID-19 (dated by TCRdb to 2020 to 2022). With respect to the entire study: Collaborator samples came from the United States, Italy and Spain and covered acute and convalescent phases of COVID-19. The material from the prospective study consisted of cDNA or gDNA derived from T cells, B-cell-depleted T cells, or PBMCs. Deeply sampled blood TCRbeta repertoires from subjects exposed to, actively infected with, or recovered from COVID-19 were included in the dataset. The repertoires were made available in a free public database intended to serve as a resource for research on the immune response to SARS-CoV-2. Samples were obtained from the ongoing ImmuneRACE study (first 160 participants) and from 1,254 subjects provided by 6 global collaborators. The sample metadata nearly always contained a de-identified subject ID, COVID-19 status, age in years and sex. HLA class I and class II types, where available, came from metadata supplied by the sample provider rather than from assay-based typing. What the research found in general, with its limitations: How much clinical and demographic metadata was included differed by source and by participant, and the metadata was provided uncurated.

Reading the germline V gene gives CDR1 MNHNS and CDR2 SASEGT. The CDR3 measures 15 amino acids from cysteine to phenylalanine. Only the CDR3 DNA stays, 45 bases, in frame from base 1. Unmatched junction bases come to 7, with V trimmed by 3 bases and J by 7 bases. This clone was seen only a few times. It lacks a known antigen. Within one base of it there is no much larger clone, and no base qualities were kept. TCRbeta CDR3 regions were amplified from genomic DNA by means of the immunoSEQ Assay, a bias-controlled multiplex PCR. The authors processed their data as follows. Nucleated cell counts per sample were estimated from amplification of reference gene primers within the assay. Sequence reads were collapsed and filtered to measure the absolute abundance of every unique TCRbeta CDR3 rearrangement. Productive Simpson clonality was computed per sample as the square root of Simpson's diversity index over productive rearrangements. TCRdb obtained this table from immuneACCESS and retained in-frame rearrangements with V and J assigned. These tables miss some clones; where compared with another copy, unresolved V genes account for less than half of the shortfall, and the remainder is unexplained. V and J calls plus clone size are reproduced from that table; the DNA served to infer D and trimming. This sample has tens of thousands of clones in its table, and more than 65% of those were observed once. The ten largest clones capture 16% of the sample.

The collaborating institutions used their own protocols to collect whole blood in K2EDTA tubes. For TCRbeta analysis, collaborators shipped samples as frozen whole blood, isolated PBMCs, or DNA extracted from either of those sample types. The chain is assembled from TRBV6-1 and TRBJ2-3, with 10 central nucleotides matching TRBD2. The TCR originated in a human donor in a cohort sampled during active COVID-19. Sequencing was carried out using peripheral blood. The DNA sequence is TGTGCCAGCAGTGAGGAGCGGGGGGGTCGGCATACGCAGTATTTT. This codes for CASSEERGGRHTQYF.